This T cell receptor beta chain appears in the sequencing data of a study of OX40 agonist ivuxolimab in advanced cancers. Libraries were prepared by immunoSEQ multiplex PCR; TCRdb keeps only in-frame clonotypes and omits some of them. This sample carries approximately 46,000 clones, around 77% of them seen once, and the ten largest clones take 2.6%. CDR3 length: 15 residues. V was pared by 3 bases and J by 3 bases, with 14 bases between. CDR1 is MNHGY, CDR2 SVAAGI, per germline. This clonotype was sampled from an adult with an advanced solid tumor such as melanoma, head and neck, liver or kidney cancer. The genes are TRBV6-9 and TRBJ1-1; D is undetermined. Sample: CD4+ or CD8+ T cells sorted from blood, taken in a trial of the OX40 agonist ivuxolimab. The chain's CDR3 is CASSYSALGDTEAFF. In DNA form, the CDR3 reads TGTGCCAGCAGTTACTCGGCCCTAGGCGACACTGAAGCTTTCTTT.